These T cell receptor beta chains were read from a single sample in a study of blood T cell repertoires in COVID-19. Only in-frame clones appear in the TCRdb table, and some are missing; sequencing was by immunoSEQ multiplex PCR. Among around 300,000 clones listed, roughly 90% were seen once. Sequencing used peripheral blood. All receptors come from a woman between 50 and 59 years old with active or convalescent COVID-19. The CDR3 runs from the conserved cysteine through the conserved F or W. Clone size, where shown, is once, few, many, or a class for clones that have expanded.

size: once; J: TRBJ2-7; V: TRBV3-1/TRBV3-2; CDR3: CASSQEASGTEQYF
size: NA; J: TRBJ2-2; V: TRBV5-1; CDR3: CASSSVLGGGELFF
size: NA; J: TRBJ1-2; V: TRBV4-3; CDR3: CASSQGLQGAGGYTF
size: NA; J: TRBJ2-2; V: TRBV9; CDR3: CASSVMSNGELFF
size: NA; J: TRBJ1-2; V: TRBV29-1; CDR3: CSAAGLKGYTF
size: NA; J: TRBJ2-7; V: TRBV6-2/TRBV6-3; CDR3: CASSYAGTSGRGYEQYF
size: NA; J: TRBJ2-1; V: TRBV12-2; CDR3: CASRLYTSGIQENEQFF
size: NA; J: TRBJ2-7; V: TRBV5-1; CDR3: CASSLSAGNYEQYF
size: NA; J: TRBJ2-2; V: TRBV24-1; CDR3: CATSDSRTGAGELFF
size: NA; J: TRBJ1-1; V: TRBV18; CDR3: CASSPRDFDRNTEAFF
size: NA; J: TRBJ2-1; V: TRBV7-9; CDR3: CASSSRDASSYNEQFF
size: NA; J: TRBJ1-1; V: TRBV30; CDR3: CAWRRVNTEAFF
size: NA; J: TRBJ1-1; V: TRBV7-2; CDR3: CASSLALQGGEAFF
size: once; J: TRBJ2-7; V: TRBV7-2; CDR3: CASRTHISSSGEQYF